Shown below are 20 T cell receptor beta chains from a single sample sequenced in a study. This table comes from immunoSEQ multiplex PCR, and its TCRdb copy is limited to in-frame clones, with some not included. The table records some 48,000 clones, approximately 95% of them present only once. The sequenced sample consisted of PBMCs. The source of these receptors is a man in his forties with rheumatoid arthritis.

V is TRBV20-1 and J is TRBJ1-5; 8 bases fit TRBD1. The trim removed 3 bases at V and 6 bases at J, leaving 7 bases unmatched. The CDR3 is made up of 14 amino acids. The germline V gene has CDR1 DFQATT and CDR2 SNEGSKA (reference sequence). This CDR3 reads CSASFPGGGQPQHF. In nucleotides, the CDR3 is TGCAGTGCTAGTTTTCCAGGGGGCGGTCAGCCCCAGCATTTT.

The V and J genes are TRBV27 and TRBJ2-1; 8 bases map to TRBD1. CDR1 is MNHEY, CDR2 SMNVEV, per germline (reference sequence). The CDR3 runs 16 residues. J was trimmed by 0 bases and V by 4 bases; bases with no gene match: 5. This chain's CDR3 is CASSSPDRGSYNEQFF. CDR3 nucleotide sequence: TGTGCCAGCAGTTCGCCCGACAGGGGCTCCTACAATGAGCAGTTCTTC.

This rearrangement joins TRBV12-5 to TRBJ1-1; D possibly corresponds to TRBD1 (6 bases). The germline CDR1 and CDR2 sequences are LGHNT and FRNRAP. The CDR3 contains 16 residues. Trimming took 5 bases from V and 0 from J, leaving 16 bases between them. CDR3 bases: TGTGCTAGTGGTCTCCCCTCCGGACAGTTGAACACTGAAGCTTTCTTT. This gives the protein CASGLPSGQLNTEAFF.

The V call is TRBV27, the J call TRBJ2-7; 7 bases align to TRBD2. Germline V gene data show CDR1 as MNHEY and CDR2 as SMNVEV (reference sequence). This CDR3 is 14 amino acids long. J was trimmed by 3 bases and V by 3 bases; bases with no gene match: 5. This chain's CDR3 is CASSLIAGFYEQYF. CDR3 sequence (DNA): TGTGCCAGCAGTTTGATAGCGGGTTTCTACGAGCAGTACTTC.

Only one count was recorded for this clone. V usage is TRBV2 and J usage is TRBJ1-2; tentative D call: TRBD1 (5 bases). This CDR3 spans 14 amino acids. The V gene's germline CDR1 is SNHLY and CDR2 FYNNEI. Trimming took 7 bases from V and 8 from J, leaving 20 bases between them. This chain's CDR3 is CASNTGSNLGGYTF. The CDR3 DNA is TGTGCCAGCAATACAGGCTCAAATCTAGGAGGCTACACCTTC. Full variable domain (outside the CDR3, taken from reference TRBV2 and TRBJ1-2): EPEVTQTPSHQVTQMGQEVILRCVPISNHLYFYWYRQILGQKVEFLVSFYNNEISEKSEIFDDQFSVERPDGSNFTLKIRSTKLEDSAMYFCASNTGSNLGGYTFGSGTRLTVV.

This sequence joins TRBV18 and TRBJ1-2, with 7 bases that match TRBD1. Trimming took 0 bases from V and 4 from J; bases not matched to a gene: 5. CDR1 KGHSH and CDR2 LQKENI come from the germline V gene. The CDR3 has 15 amino acids. As DNA, the CDR3 is TGTGCCAGCTCACCACCGGTAGGGACAGCCTATGGCTACACCTTC. The encoded protein is CASSPPVGTAYGYTF.

The V call is TRBV18, the J call TRBJ2-1; D is possibly TRBD2 (5 bases). Germline-derived CDR1 and CDR2 are KGHSH and LQKENI. The V end was cut by 3 bases, the J end by 0 bases, with 12 bases between. This CDR3 has 16 residues. The CDR3 DNA reads TGTGCCAGCTCACCCCTCGTGGGGAGCTCCTACAATGAGCAGTTCTTC. This sequence encodes CASSPLVGSSYNEQFF.

The V call is TRBV7-8, the J call TRBJ2-5; TRBD1 aligns across 9 bases. The ends lost 5 bases at V and 3 bases at J; junction bases unmatched: 10. CDR1 is SGHVS and CDR2 is FQNEAQ in the germline V gene. This CDR3 spans 16 amino acids. In DNA, the CDR3 is TGTGCCAGCAGCCCCATACGGGACAGGGACAAAGAGACCCAGTACTTC. This codes for CASSPIRDRDKETQYF. Drawing the rest from reference TRBV7-8 and TRBJ2-5, the complete variable domain is GAGVSQSPRYKVAKRGQDVALRCDPISGHVSLFWYQQALGQGPEFLTYFQNEAQLDKSGLPSDRFFAERPEGSVSTLKIQRTQQEDSAVYLCASSPIRDRDKETQYFGPGTRLLVL.

This sequence joins TRBV5-5 and TRBJ2-7; D unclear. V was clipped by 3 bases and J by 2 bases, with 12 bases between them. This CDR3 comprises 14 residues. CDR1 SGHKS and CDR2 YYEKEE come from the germline V gene (reference sequence). CDR3: CASSSQTTAYEQYF. The DNA of the CDR3 is TGTGCCAGCAGCTCACAGACCACCGCCTACGAGCAGTACTTC. The entire variable domain, with the rest obtained from reference TRBV5-5 and TRBJ2-7, is as follows: DAGVTQSPTHLIKTRGQQVTLRCSPISGHKSVSWYQQVLGQGPQFIFQYYEKEERGRGNFPDRFSARQFPNYSSELNVNALLLGDSALYLCASSSQTTAYEQYFGPGTRLTVT.

The genes are TRBV29-1 and TRBJ2-7; the match to TRBD1 covers 9 bases. The CDR3 has 12 amino acids. CDR1 SQVTM and CDR2 ANQGSEA come from the germline V gene. Trimming removed 8 bases from V and 4 bases from J; junction bases left unmatched: 6. The CDR3 region has the DNA TGCAGCACGTTCGGACAGGGGTACGAGCAGTACTTC. Protein sequence: CSTFGQGYEQYF.

This chain connects TRBV3-1 (or the pseudogene TRBV3-2) to TRBJ2-3; D not resolved. This CDR3 has 15 residues. Germline assignment: CDR1 LGHDT and CDR2 YNNKEL (reference sequence). V dropped 2 bases and J dropped 0 bases, with 9 bases sitting between them. In DNA, the CDR3 is TGTGCCAGCAGCCAACGGCGAACTAGCACAGATACGCAGTATTTT. It encodes CASSQRRTSTDTQYF.

The chain is built from TRBV7-9 and TRBJ1-5; D gene ambiguous. With 1 base removed from V and 5 bases from J, the gap between germline ends came to 6 bases. Germline-derived CDR1 and CDR2 are SEHNR and FQNEAQ (reference sequence). CDR3 length: 13 residues. The CDR3 DNA sequence: TGTGCCAGCAGCTTAGGCCGGGATCAGCCCCAGCATTTT. This encodes CASSLGRDQPQHF.

CDR3 in DNA: TGTGCCAGCAGTTACGGCTCTCTGGGCTACGAGCAGTACTTC. It yields the protein CASSYGSLGYEQYF. The chain is built from TRBV6-5 and TRBJ2-7; D gene ambiguous. CDR3 length: 14 residues. CDR1 is MNHEY, CDR2 SVGAGI, per germline. V gave up 2 bases and J gave up 3 bases, with 11 bases separating them.

The rearrangement joins TRBV7-3 to TRBJ2-2; 9 bases agree with TRBD2. Trimming cost V 5 bases and J 0 bases; bases outside gene matches: 4. The length of the CDR3 is 16 residues. CDR1 SGHTA and CDR2 FQGTGA come from the germline V gene. CDR3 nucleotide sequence: TGTGCCAGCAGCGCCCGACTAGCGGCGAACACCGGGGAGCTGTTTTTT. Amino acid sequence: CASSARLAANTGELFF.

As DNA, the CDR3 is TGTGCCAGCAGCGCCCGGGACAGCAACTATGGCTACACCTTC. It encodes CASSARDSNYGYTF. The chain has TRBV11-1 and TRBJ1-2, with TRBD1 matching over 7 bases. This CDR3 region has 14 residues. The V gene end was trimmed by 5 bases and the J gene end by 2 bases; junction bases not matched to a gene: 5. Germline CDR1 reads SGHAT; CDR2 reads FQDESV (reference sequence).

The CDR3 protein is CASSETGQPQHF. The CDR3 nucleotides are TGCGCCAGCAGTGAGACTGGGCAGCCCCAGCATTTT. This rearrangement joins TRBV10-1 to TRBJ1-5; D gene unclear. CDR3 length: 12 amino acids. The germline V and J ends were trimmed by 2 bases and 7 bases, with 6 bases remaining between them. CDR1 and CDR2 from the germline V gene are WNHNN and SYGVQD (reference sequence).

The rearrangement links TRBV21-1 to TRBJ1-5; the listed D gene, TRBD1, was not tested against the DNA. TRBV21-1 is a pseudogene. The CDR3 runs 14 residues. The CDR3 coding sequence is TGTGCCAGCAGGACAAGATCAGGCAATCAGCCCCAGCATTTT. Its translation is CASRTRSGNQPQHF.

The chain couples TRBV27 to TRBJ2-3; TRBD2 agrees at 9 bases. The V gene end was trimmed by 5 bases and the J gene end by 4 bases; junction bases not matched to a gene: 7. The CDR3 is made up of 15 amino acids. Germline-derived CDR1 and CDR2 are MNHEY and SMNVEV (reference sequence). CDR3 sequence reads: CASSSGRHSADTQYF. CDR3 sequence (DNA): TGTGCCAGCAGTAGCGGGAGGCATTCGGCAGATACGCAGTATTTT.

The CDR3 coding sequence is TGTGCCAGCAGACCTCCGAGCAGGGCCTCACCCCTCCACTTT. Amino acid sequence: CASRPPSRASPLHF. The chain carries TRBV6-5 and TRBJ1-6, with a possible D match to TRBD1 (5 bases). The CDR3 contains 14 residues. The germline V and J ends were trimmed by 6 bases and 10 bases, with 16 bases remaining between them. Per the germline V gene, CDR1 is MNHEY and CDR2 is SVGAGI.

The rearrangement uses TRBV6-1 and TRBJ1-1; TRBD1 agrees at 7 bases. In germline, CDR1 is MNHNS, CDR2 SASEGT. The CDR3 covers 15 residues. The V and J ends lost 3 bases and 0 bases, in that order; junction bases with no gene match: 4. This CDR3 is CASSDPDRLNTEAFF. CDR3 bases: TGTGCCAGCAGTGACCCGGACAGGCTGAACACTGAAGCTTTCTTT.